These 16 T cell receptor beta chains were sequenced from one sample in a study of blood T cells in healthy people across ages (dated by TCRdb to about 2015). The library was generated by 5' RACE. Sequencer: Illumina HiSeq 2500. A second roughly 7 to 11 cycle PCR used a sample-barcoded 5' primer and a J-beta primer mix. In TCRdb, the public reads were trimmed at Q25 with fastp and aligned with MiXCR, with productive beta chains retained. All rows with the same CDR3 protein become a single entry with the most common DNA and genes. The sample table contains more than 800,000 distinct CDR3 sequences; only one count was recorded for more than 40% of them. Approximately 20% of the sample comes from the top ten. Sequencing used blood. The receptors derive from a woman in her fifties or sixties in good health.

The J gene is TRBJ1-2, the V gene TRBV28, with a weak D call TRBD1 (5 bases). Trimming left V 6 bases short and J 8 bases short, with 13 bases between. Germline V gene sequence: CDR1 MDHEN, CDR2 SYDVKM. The CDR3 contains 12 residues. The CDR3 DNA follows: TGTGCCAGCAGGGAGGCAGGGTTCGGCTACACCTTC. As protein: CASREAGFGYTF.

The chain uses TRBV9 and TRBJ2-5, with 10 bases matching TRBD1. The germline CDR1 and CDR2 sequences are SGDLS and YYNGEE. The CDR3 is made up of 15 amino acids. V was pared by 2 bases and J by 11 bases, with 12 bases of the junction left unmatched. CDR3 amino acids: CASSVQGQGLNEQYF. In nucleotides, the CDR3 is TGTGCCAGCAGCGTCCAGGGACAGGGGCTCAATGAGCAGTACTTC.

Regarding this clonotype: At one end, the junction sequence differs from germline, possibly due to a read error. The rearrangement uses TRBV5-1 and TRBJ1-2; D remains unclear. In germline, CDR1 is SGHRS, CDR2 YFSETQ. The CDR3 covers 13 residues. The CDR3 DNA is TGCGCCAGCAGCCCCGGGGAATACTATGGTTACACCTTC. It yields the protein CASSPGEYYGYTF.

V and J are TRBV20-1 and TRBJ2-3; perhaps TRBD1 as D (6 bases). Germline CDR1 is DFQATT and CDR2 is SNEGSKA (reference sequence). Trimming pared 4 bases from V and 0 bases from J, leaving 17 bases between. The length of the CDR3 is 16 residues. In nucleotides, the CDR3 is TGCAGTGCTATAACTCGGGACACACCTAGCACAGATACGCAGTATTTT. Its protein product is CSAITRDTPSTDTQYF.

The chain couples TRBV25-1 to TRBJ1-1; maybe TRBD1 (6 bases). The CDR3 covers 15 residues. CDR1 MGHDK and CDR2 SYGVNS come from the germline V gene. The V end lost 2 bases, the J end lost 5 bases, and 15 bases lay between the germline ends. DNA of the CDR3: TGTGCCAGCAGTGAAAGGGACATATCATGGACTGAAGCTTTCTTT. Its translation: CASSERDISWTEAFF.

The rearrangement uses TRBV25-1 and TRBJ2-7; TRBD2 matches 10 bases. The trim removed 11 bases at V and 2 bases at J, leaving 15 bases unmatched. The CDR3 is 16 residues long. In germline, CDR1 is MGHDK, CDR2 SYGVNS. The CDR3 here is CASQSPLAGDPYEQYF. CDR3 nucleotide sequence: TGTGCCTCCCAAAGTCCCCTAGCGGGAGATCCCTACGAGCAGTACTTC.

This chain links TRBV20-1 with TRBJ2-3; 10 bases are shared with TRBD1. Germline V gene data show CDR1 as DFQATT and CDR2 as SNEGSKA (reference sequence). The CDR3 has 15 residues. The J segment lost 3 bases and the V segment lost 4 bases, leaving 7 bases of the junction unmatched. The CDR3, as DNA: TGCAGTGCTAACCAAAGACAGGGGGCTACAGATACGCAGTATTTT. Its translation is CSANQRQGATDTQYF.

The rearrangement uses TRBV27 and TRBJ2-5, with TRBD2 matching 7 bases. Matching the DNA end better, TRBJ2-7 makes the J call doubtful. Germline assignment: CDR1 MNHEY and CDR2 SMNVEV (reference sequence). The CDR3 covers 17 residues. For the CDR3, the DNA is TGTGCCAGCAGTCCGACTAACGGGAGGATCCGGCGGGACGAGCAGTACTTC. Translation gives CASSPTNGRIRRDEQYF.

The chain uses TRBV15 and TRBJ1-4; D is perhaps TRBD1 (5 bases). Germline values: CDR1 LNHNV, CDR2 YYDKDF (reference sequence). This CDR3 is built from 14 residues. Between the trimmed V and J ends, which lost 3 bases and 10 bases, there was a span of 15 bases. The CDR3 is CATSSSQGSGKLFF. For the CDR3, the DNA is TGTGCCACCAGCAGCTCCCAGGGATCTGGAAAACTGTTTTTT.

The chain recombines TRBV20-1 with TRBJ2-5, with 8 bases that match TRBD2. This CDR3 comprises 17 residues. The J segment lost 11 bases and the V segment lost 5 bases, leaving 25 bases of the junction unmatched. Germline lookup yields CDR1 DFQATT and CDR2 SNEGSKA (reference sequence). The CDR3 nucleotides read TGCAGTGCTCAGGGCAACCTAGGAGAGCGGGAGACTGATGAGCAGTACTTC. Translation: CSAQGNLGERETDEQYF.

The sample holds a few counts of this clonotype. The V and J genes are TRBV27 and TRBJ1-1; D unclear. V lost 3 bases and J 6 bases, leaving 11 bases between the germline ends. CDR3 length: 13 amino acids. Germline CDR1 and CDR2: MNHEY and SMNVEV (reference sequence). CDR3 loop: CASSLGGGAEAFF. CDR3 bases: TGTGCCAGCAGTTTGGGTGGTGGGGCTGAAGCTTTCTTT.

The table lists this clonotype with a few counts. A much larger clone lies one base from this, so it may be a read error. The chain has TRBV28 and TRBJ2-3; no firm D call. CDR1 is MDHEN and CDR2 is SYDVKM in the germline V gene. The CDR3 sequence is 14 residues long. V was cut by 5 bases and J by 3 bases, with 12 bases left in between. CDR3 residues: CASSVLLGTDTQYF. The CDR3 nucleotides are TGTGCCAGCAGTGTCCTATTGGGGACAGATACGCAGTATTTT.

V is TRBV3-1 and J is TRBJ1-6, with D maybe TRBD1 (5 bases). The CDR3 loop spans 13 amino acids. Trimming left V 3 bases short and J 9 bases short, with 9 bases between. Germline V gene sequence: CDR1 LGHDT, CDR2 YNNKEL (reference sequence). Written as DNA, the CDR3 is TGTGCCAGCAGCCAGGGGGTCGGTTCACCCCTCCACTTT. Amino acids: CASSQGVGSPLHF.

V usage is TRBV28 and J usage is TRBJ1-2; D gene ambiguous. Germline-derived CDR1 and CDR2 are MDHEN and SYDVKM. Trimming removed 7 bases at V and 3 bases at J, with 18 bases between. This CDR3 comprises 15 residues. The CDR3 reads CASIQTGKADYGYTF. The CDR3 nucleotides read TGTGCCAGCATCCAGACGGGAAAGGCGGACTATGGCTACACCTTC.

This clonotype occurred once. The chain has TRBV7-9 and TRBJ2-1, with no clear D. Trimming left V 5 bases short and J 8 bases short, with 16 bases between. The CDR3 covers 14 residues. Germline V gene lookup returns CDR1 SEHNR and CDR2 FQNEAQ (reference sequence). In DNA, the CDR3 is TGTGCCAGCAGCCCCCCGAACCCTGGCTATGAGCAGTTCTTC. Translated: CASSPPNPGYEQFF. The variable domain in full, completed from reference TRBV7-9 and TRBJ2-1, reads DTGVSQNPRHKITKRGQNVTFRCDPISEHNRLYWYRQTLGQGPEFLTYFQNEAQLEKSRLLSDRFSAERPKGSFSTLEIQRTEQGDSAMYLCASSPPNPGYEQFFGPGTRLTVL.

The CDR3 nucleotides read TGCAGTGCTGTAGGACAGGGGAACATTCAGTACTTC. This sequence encodes CSAVGQGNIQYF. This sequence joins TRBV20-1 and TRBJ2-4; 9 positions match TRBD1. Germline V CDR1 and CDR2: DFQATT, SNEGSKA (reference sequence). J was trimmed by 7 bases and V by 5 bases; bases with no gene match: 3. The CDR3 runs 12 residues.